The source of this TCR beta chain is a study of blood T cells in healthy people across ages (dated by TCRdb to about 2015). Concerning the study at large: In model experiments, template switching captured about one uniquely barcoded TCR beta cDNA molecule for every two T cells. Donors were grouped into four age groups: young (average approximately 15 years), middle-aged (approximately 41), aged (around 66) and long-lived (approximately 75). Using deep sequencing normalized with unique cDNA molecular identifiers, the study measured how TCR beta repertoire diversity changes with age. Using the same blood draw, the study looked at two additional independent replicas of 1 million unique cDNA reads for two donors, one aged 18 to 29 and the other aged 80 or older. To avoid experimental bias, donors of different ages were distributed randomly across sequencing lanes.

The donors were roughly 40 Caucasian individuals from Russia, aged roughly 6 to 100 years, who were systemically healthy. Each donor gave roughly 11 milliliters of peripheral blood, drawn into EDTA-treated Vacutainer tubes. Ficoll-Paque density-gradient centrifugation was used to isolate PBMCs, with at least 6.5 million obtained per sample. Total RNA, at least 6 micrograms per sample, was extracted from PBMCs with Trizol reagent. The percentages of naive CD45RAhigh/CD27high T cells were determined by flow cytometry on a PBMC aliquot from every donor. The study at large found these results: Total diversity estimates from one million sequenced T cells were considered lower bounds and underestimates. The long-lived group showed more naive CD4+ T cells, fewer expanded clones and increased TCR diversity than the aged group, suggesting age selection. The percentage of naive T cells measured by flow cytometry correlated strongly with observed TCR beta diversity. Bulk unsorted PBMC profiling prevented conclusive comparison of naive and antigen-experienced compartments. As age increased, observed TCR beta diversity per million T cells dropped in a roughly linear way, and a significant reduction was already evident by age 40. Because the CMV infection status of the donors was unknown, age-related changes in expanded clonotypes may potentially have been confounded.

Relative to germline, V is 0 bases shorter and J is 3 bases shorter, with 15 bases between their ends. CDR1 and CDR2, per the germline V gene (reference sequence), are SEHNR and FQNEAQ. The CDR3 measures 17 amino acids from cysteine to phenylalanine. The retained sequence is limited to the CDR3, 51 bases, with the frame set at the first base. Notes on this clonotype: No antigen is known for it. Qualities for individual bases were not recorded, and no much larger clone is one base off.

Library preparation used 5' RACE. These reads were obtained on an Illumina HiSeq 2500. A second roughly 7 to 11 cycle PCR used a sample-barcoded 5' primer and a J-beta primer mix. A template-switch 5' adaptor carrying 12 random nucleotides introduced a unique molecular identifier onto each TCR beta cDNA molecule. Each sample yielded at least 2.5 million CDR3-containing paired-end reads. First-strand cDNA was synthesized from all RNA with the Mint cDNA synthesis kit, primed by a TRBC-specific oligonucleotide. After uracil-DNA glycosylase treatment, a first 18-cycle PCR used universal primers M1SS and BC2_uni_R on all cDNA. Processing in the source paper ran as follows. Each sample was normalized by randomly selecting 1 million high-quality reads, each carrying a distinct molecular identifier. Instead of being binned into consensus sequences, reads that shared molecular identifiers were thrown out. CDR3 identification, clonotype clustering and error correction used MiTCR with a Q25 quality threshold and the strictest error-elimination algorithm. A nonparametric unseen species model with Euler transformation was used to estimate lower-bound total TCR beta diversity. The public reads were reprocessed in TCRdb via fastp at Q25 and MiXCR, keeping in-frame beta chains. Rows merge per CDR3 protein into single entries with the most common DNA and genes. TCRdb assigned the V and J calls; the authors' analysis was not used. The sample profile shows around 1.5 million distinct CDR3 sequences; roughly 32% of them were found once. The ten top clones hold roughly 12% of the sample.

The sequencing sample was made of blood. In this chain, TRBV7-9 is recombined with TRBJ2-1, with the D segment identity uncertain. The TCR was taken from a woman aged 25-40 years in good health. Here is the DNA: TGTGCCAGCAGCTTAGCCCGGGCCACCCACATCTACAATGAGCAGTTCTTC. The translation is CASSLARATHIYNEQFF.